Listed below are T cell receptor beta chains from one sample, sequenced in a study of blood T cell repertoires in COVID-19. The assay was immunoSEQ multiplex PCR, and TCRdb's table has in-frame clones only and misses some. The table lists 150,000 to 200,000 clones, under 95% of them singletons, with about 2.3% in the top ten. Source material: peripheral blood. All receptors come from a man between 18 and 35 years old with acute or convalescent COVID-19. Both conserved end residues are part of each CDR3. A D gene is named only where the DNA matches it firmly. Expanded clones get a size class; other rows say once, few or many, or leave the size out.

once,TRBJ1-3,TRBD1,TRBV14,TGTGCCAGCAGCCGCCGACAGGGGAGCGGCTCTGGAAACACCATATATTTT,CASSRRQGSGSGNTIYF
.,TRBJ1-2,.,TRBV19,TGTGCCAGTAGGATAGCCGGTGGCTACACCTTC,CASRIAGGYTF
.,TRBJ1-1,.,TRBV29-1,TGCAGCGTCGCCAAGACAGGGAACACTGAAGCTTTCTTT,CSVAKTGNTEAFF
.,TRBJ2-7,.,TRBV6-5,TGTGCCAGCAACTTCTACGCCTACGAGCAGTACTTC,CASNFYAYEQYF
.,TRBJ1-4,.,TRBV11-2,TGTGCCAGCAGCTTAAGACAGGATAATGAAAAACTGTTTTTT,CASSLRQDNEKLFF
.,TRBJ1-1,.,TRBV7-6,TGTGCCAGCAGCTTAGGGGCCGGGGGTGAAGCTTTCTTT,CASSLGAGGEAFF
.,TRBJ1-1,.,TRBV5-8,TGTGCCAGCAGCTTAGGCAGGGTTTTCTCAGCGAACACTGAAGCTTTCTTT,CASSLGRVFSANTEAFF
.,TRBJ2-7,.,TRBV29-1,TGCAGCGTCGCGGACTCACGCAGCTCCTACGAGCAGTACTTC,CSVADSRSSYEQYF
.,TRBJ2-7,.,TRBV10-1,TGCGCCAGCAGTGAGGCGTCGACAGGTTATTACGAGCAGTACTTC,CASSEASTGYYEQYF
once,TRBJ2-5,.,TRBV7-9,TGTGCCATGCCTCCTTCGGGGAGGTACCAAGAGACCCAGTACTTC,CAMPPSGRYQETQYF